Sequencing of this TCR beta chain was carried out in a study of post-analysis software for immune sequencing data. Whole-study context: Progressive-relapsing, secondary progressive and relapsing-remitting multiple sclerosis were among the disease courses included. Study outcomes and limitations: In patients, TRBV5-6, TRBV5-1 and TRBV20-1 belonged to four or five TRBV segments found more frequently than in controls. The normalized Chao1 diversity of multiple sclerosis patients was significantly lower than that of controls.

Prepared TCR beta cDNA libraries contained unique molecular identifiers. The yield from around 1 to 10 million T cells was roughly 500,000 cDNA molecules in total. TCRdb reprocessed the PCR reads with MiXCR, giving one entry per CDR3 protein. The sample consists of hundreds of thousands of distinct CDR3 sequences, more than 50% of them appearing once. V lost 4 bases to trimming and J lost 4 bases; unmatched junction nucleotides: 7. In germline, CDR1 is DFQATT, CDR2 SNEGSKA (reference sequence). The CDR3 consists of 14 residues. About this clonotype: Its antigen is unidentified.

The genes are TRBV20-1 and TRBJ2-7, with 10 bases matching TRBD2. Sequences were obtained from blood. The receptor was derived from a girl aged 2-9 years with multiple sclerosis. CDR3 in DNA: TGCAGTGCTAAAGGACTAGCGGCCCTATACGAGCAGTACTTC. Translated, it gives CSAKGLAALYEQYF.